The entry below describes one T cell receptor (beta chain). Its antigen is not identified. The RNA input was about 0.45 to 1 ug, and it was reverse transcribed with random hexamers. One entry per CDR3 protein results from TCRdb running MiXCR on the immunoSEQ multiplex PCR reads. The top ten clones hold about 0.08% of a sample with around 150,000 distinct CDR3 sequences, approximately 96% of them seen once. This sample was taken from a study of CD8 T cells in Susac syndrome. Regarding the study as a whole: Individuals included in the TCR sequencing and HLA analysis were acknowledged by the study to be relatively few in number.

The germline gives CDR1 LGHDT, CDR2 YNNKEL (reference sequence). This CDR3 region has 11 residues. Trimming pared 4 bases from V and 6 bases from J, leaving 7 bases between. The receptor was isolated from a human donor with Susac syndrome. The sample taken for sequencing was CD4+ T cells from PBMCs. This chain joins TRBV3-1 and TRBJ2-7, with D hard to call. The DNA for the CDR3 is TGTGCCAGCAGCCTCCGAAGCGAGCAGTACTTC. Translation gives CASSLRSEQYF.